The 22 T cell receptor beta chains below all came from one sample that was sequenced in a study of CD8 T cells in ankylosing spondylitis. TCRdb independently ran MiXCR on the 5' RACE reads; one entry per CDR3 protein. The repertoire includes around 300,000 distinct CDR3 sequences, 11% of them detected once, and more than 7% sits in the top ten. The sample consisted of blood, either unsorted or a sorted T cell fraction (not recorded which). The receptors come from a female donor with ankylosing spondylitis or in good health (not recorded which).

This clonotype occurred many times. This rearrangement joins TRBV29-1 to TRBJ2-2; no firm D call. The germline CDR1 and CDR2 sequences are SQVTM and ANQGSEA. The CDR3 runs 14 residues. V was pared by 4 bases and J by 0 bases, with 9 bases between. The CDR3 DNA reads as TGCAGCGTTGCGTCAGGAGCGAACACCGGGGAGCTGTTTTTT. Residues: CSVASGANTGELFF.

This clonotype was observed many times. The V call is TRBV20-1, the J call TRBJ1-6; the D gene is possibly TRBD1 (6 bases). CDR1 and CDR2 from the germline V gene are DFQATT and SNEGSKA (reference sequence). This CDR3 is 13 amino acids long. V shed 6 bases and J shed 7 bases, with 13 bases lying between them. CDR3: CSASEGGNSPLHF. The CDR3 bases are TGCAGTGCAAGCGAGGGGGGGAATTCACCCCTCCACTTT.

This clonotype was detected only a few times. The V gene is TRBV5-5, the J gene TRBJ2-5; TRBD1 matches 7 bases. CDR1 and CDR2 from the germline V gene are SGHKS and YYEKEE (reference sequence). The CDR3 loop spans 13 amino acids. The junction had 2 bases not matched to a gene; V was cut back by 4 bases and J by 2 bases. In DNA form, the CDR3 reads TGTGCCAGCAGCAAGGGACAGCAAGAGACCCAGTACTTC. Its protein product is CASSKGQQETQYF.

This clonotype was seen repeatedly, ten times or more. J is TRBJ2-2 and V is TRBV15; D not certain. The CDR3 has 11 amino acids. V lost 6 bases and J 7 bases, leaving 6 bases between the germline ends. Per the germline V gene, CDR1 is LNHNV and CDR2 is YYDKDF (reference sequence). The CDR3 DNA reads TGTGCCACCAGTTTAGTCGGGGAGCTGTTTTTT. Its translation is CATSLVGELFF.

This clonotype was recorded many times. The V gene is TRBV25-1, the J gene TRBJ1-4; D not certain. This CDR3 has 15 residues. CDR1 and CDR2 (germline): MGHDK, SYGVNS. Trimming left V 3 bases short and J 0 bases short, with 8 bases between. Written as DNA, the CDR3 is TGTGCCAGCAGTGATATACTTGCAACTAATGAAAAACTGTTTTTT. Its protein is CASSDILATNEKLFF.

This clonotype was counted ten times or more. This chain joins TRBV14 and TRBJ2-3; no clear D gene. This CDR3 has 11 amino acids. The V end was cut by 3 bases, the J end by 4 bases, with 2 bases between. Looked up from germline, CDR1 is SGHDN and CDR2 is FVKESK. The CDR3: CASSHADTQYF. CDR3 sequence (DNA): TGTGCCAGCAGCCACGCAGATACGCAGTATTTT.

This clonotype has a handful of counts. The chain uses TRBV5-6 and TRBJ2-1; 14 nucleotides line up with TRBD2. Per the germline V gene, CDR1 is SGHDT and CDR2 is YYEEEE. The CDR3 length is 16 residues. The J segment lost 8 bases and the V segment lost 3 bases, leaving 7 bases of the junction unmatched. The CDR3: CASSWGLAGAVDEQFF. As DNA, the CDR3 is TGTGCCAGCAGCTGGGGACTAGCGGGAGCGGTGGATGAGCAGTTCTTC.

This clonotype showed up just a few times. CDR3 sequence reads: CASSFSPTGELFF. CDR3 sequence (DNA): TGTGCCAGCAGTTTTTCCCCCACCGGGGAGCTGTTTTTT. The chain recombines TRBV28 with TRBJ2-2; D is unclear. Trimming cost V 3 bases and J 4 bases, with 6 bases left between them. Germline CDR1 is MDHEN and CDR2 is SYDVKM. The CDR3 runs to 13 residues.

This clonotype was detected ten times or more. This rearrangement joins TRBV4-2 to TRBJ2-1; 10 bases fit TRBD2. Germline V CDR1 and CDR2: LGHNA, YNFKEQ. V lost 3 bases and J lost 5; bases outside the gene matches: 4. The CDR3 is made up of 15 amino acids. The CDR3 region has the DNA TGTGCCAGCAGCCATTGGACTAGCGGAGACAATGAGCAGTTCTTC. Its translation is CASSHWTSGDNEQFF.

This clonotype appeared many times. The chain links TRBV6-2 or TRBV6-3 to TRBJ2-3; tentative D call: TRBD2 (5 bases). CDR3 size: 15 residues. In germline, CDR1 is MNHEY, CDR2 SVGEGT. With 6 bases removed from V and 6 bases from J, the gap between germline ends came to 19 bases. CDR3 sequence reads: CASSPPRSTGDTQYF. The CDR3 DNA is TGTGCCAGCAGCCCCCCGCGCTCTACGGGGGATACGCAGTATTTT.

This clonotype occurred many times. The chain employs TRBV28 and TRBJ1-1; D uncertain. Germline V gives CDR1 MDHEN, CDR2 SYDVKM. Deletions cut 8 bases from V and 1 base from J, with 14 bases between. The CDR3 runs 14 residues. As DNA, the CDR3 is TGTGCCAGCTTTGAGGACGGCGCGAACACTGAAGCTTTCTTT. Amino acid sequence: CASFEDGANTEAFF.

This clonotype was counted many times. V usage is TRBV25-1 and J usage is TRBJ1-1, with D possibly matching TRBD1 (5 bases). Trimming removed 5 bases from V and 7 bases from J, with 17 bases in between. CDR3 length: 14 amino acids. Germline V gene sequence: CDR1 MGHDK, CDR2 SYGVNS. CDR3 residues: CASSRYQGKSEAFF. CDR3 sequence (DNA): TGTGCCAGCAGTCGGTACCAGGGAAAAAGTGAAGCTTTCTTT.

This clonotype was recorded a few times. The rearrangement joins TRBV12-3 or TRBV12-4 to TRBJ1-2; D gene unclear. The CDR3 runs 14 residues. Trimming cost V 3 bases and J 3 bases, with 11 bases left between them. Written as DNA, the CDR3 is TGTGCCAGCAGTTTTTTAGGCGGAGACTATGGCTACACCTTC. It is translated as CASSFLGGDYGYTF.

This clonotype was detected many times. V gene TRBV12-3 or TRBV12-4 combines with J gene TRBJ2-2; D gene ambiguous. This CDR3 region has 17 residues. V lost 0 bases to trimming and J lost 3 bases, with 14 bases between them. The CDR3 sequence: CASSLAGSVAYTGELFF. CDR3 coding DNA: TGTGCCAGCAGTTTAGCGGGGTCTGTGGCTTACACCGGGGAGCTGTTTTTT.

In DNA, the CDR3 is TGCAGTGCTAGAGATTGGACTAGCGGGACCCAGGCGACAGATACGCAGTATTTT. As protein: CSARDWTSGTQATDTQYF. V and J are TRBV20-1 and TRBJ2-3; 12 nucleotides match TRBD2. Per germline, CDR1 DFQATT and CDR2 SNEGSKA (reference sequence). The CDR3 length is 18 residues. The V gene end was trimmed by 0 bases and the J gene end by 3 bases; junction bases not matched to a gene: 10.

This clonotype has ten or more counts. The genes are TRBV5-1 and TRBJ1-2; the match to TRBD1 covers 9 bases. CDR1 and CDR2 (germline): SGHRS, YFSETQ. V trimming: 4 bases; J trimming: 8 bases; junction bases outside the gene matches: 12. This CDR3 region has 15 residues. The CDR3 coding sequence is TGCGCCAGCAGCCCTCAAGGGACAGGGATGGACGGCTACACCTTC. This gives the protein CASSPQGTGMDGYTF.

This clonotype was picked up many times. The chain employs TRBV7-2 and TRBJ2-2; 11 bases match TRBD1. The germline CDR1 and CDR2 sequences are SGHTA and FQGNSA. The CDR3 is made up of 14 amino acids. The J segment lost 6 bases and the V segment lost 3 bases, leaving 0 bases of the junction unmatched. CDR3 amino acids: CASSLDRGPGELFF. CDR3 bases: TGTGCCAGCAGCTTGGACAGGGGGCCCGGGGAGCTGTTTTTT.

At least ten counts were recorded for this clonotype. The chain links TRBV29-1 to TRBJ2-7; possible D gene TRBD2, 5 bases. Germline V gene sequence: CDR1 SQVTM, CDR2 ANQGSEA. V lost 6 bases, J lost 2 bases, and 14 bases lay in between. CDR3 length: 13 amino acids. The DNA for the CDR3 is TGCAGCGTCGCTGGGGAGCCTCCCTACGAGCAGTACTTC. Residues: CSVAGEPPYEQYF.

This clonotype was counted at least ten times. The J gene is TRBJ2-5, the V gene TRBV5-1; 16 bases fit TRBD2. Trimming took 4 bases from V and 5 from J; bases not matched to a gene: 8. CDR1 and CDR2 (germline): SGHRS, YFSETQ. The CDR3 contains 17 residues. CDR3 sequence: CASSTGTSGRAGETQYF. The CDR3, as DNA: TGCGCCAGCAGCACCGGGACTAGCGGGAGGGCCGGGGAGACCCAGTACTTC.

This clonotype was recorded many times. The V gene is TRBV20-1, the J gene TRBJ2-1, with D unresolved. The CDR3 covers 13 residues. Germline V lookup: CDR1 DFQATT, CDR2 SNEGSKA (reference sequence). Trimming stripped 3 bases from V and 6 bases from J, with 12 bases between. The CDR3 spells CSARWIGINEQFF. The CDR3 DNA sequence: TGCAGTGCTAGGTGGATAGGGATCAATGAGCAGTTCTTC.

This clonotype was detected many times. The chain employs TRBV5-1 and TRBJ1-2, with D unresolved. Germline V lookup: CDR1 SGHRS, CDR2 YFSETQ. V lost 1 base and J 6 bases, leaving 16 bases between the germline ends. CDR3 length: 15 amino acids. The CDR3 nucleotides are TGCGCCAGCAGCTTGACGAGGGCGGATTTGAATGGCTACACCTTC. Translated: CASSLTRADLNGYTF.

This clonotype was seen at least ten times. The chain carries TRBV29-1 and TRBJ2-2; 10 bases are a match to TRBD1. The V segment lost 7 bases and the J segment 7 bases; nucleotides outside the gene matches: 9. The length of the CDR3 is 14 residues. CDR1 and CDR2 from the germline V gene are SQVTM and ANQGSEA. CDR3 region: CSARDRGSGGELFF. The CDR3 nucleotides are TGCAGCGCCAGGGACAGGGGTTCGGGCGGGGAGCTGTTTTTT.